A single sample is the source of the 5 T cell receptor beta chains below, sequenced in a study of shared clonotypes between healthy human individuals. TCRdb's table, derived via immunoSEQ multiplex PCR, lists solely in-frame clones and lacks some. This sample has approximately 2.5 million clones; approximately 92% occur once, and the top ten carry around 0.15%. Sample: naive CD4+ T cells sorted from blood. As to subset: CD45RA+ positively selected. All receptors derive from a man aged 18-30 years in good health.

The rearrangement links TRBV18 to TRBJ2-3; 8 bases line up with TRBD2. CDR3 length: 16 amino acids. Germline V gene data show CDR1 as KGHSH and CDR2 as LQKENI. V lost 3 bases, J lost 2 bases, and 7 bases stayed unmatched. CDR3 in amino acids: CASSPSIAGFTDTQYF. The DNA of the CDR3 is TGTGCCAGCTCACCGAGTATAGCGGGATTCACAGATACGCAGTATTTT.

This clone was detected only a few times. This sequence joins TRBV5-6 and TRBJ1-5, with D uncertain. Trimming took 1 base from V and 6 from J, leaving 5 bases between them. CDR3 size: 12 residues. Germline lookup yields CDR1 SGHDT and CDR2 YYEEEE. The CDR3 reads CASSLYRQPQHF. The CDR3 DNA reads TGTGCCAGCAGCTTGTATCGTCAGCCCCAGCATTTT.

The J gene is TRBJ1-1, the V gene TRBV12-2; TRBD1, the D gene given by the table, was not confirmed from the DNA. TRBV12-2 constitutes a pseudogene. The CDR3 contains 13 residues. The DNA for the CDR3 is TGTGCAAGTCGCGCTGACAGGAGCACTGAAGCTTTCTTT. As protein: CASRADRSTEAFF.

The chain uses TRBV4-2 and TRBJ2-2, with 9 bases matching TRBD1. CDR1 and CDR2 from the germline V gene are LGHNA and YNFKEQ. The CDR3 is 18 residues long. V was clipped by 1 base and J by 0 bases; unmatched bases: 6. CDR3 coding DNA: TGTGCCAGCAGCCAAGCCTTCAGACAGGGGGCGAACACCGGGGAGCTGTTTTTT. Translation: CASSQAFRQGANTGELFF.

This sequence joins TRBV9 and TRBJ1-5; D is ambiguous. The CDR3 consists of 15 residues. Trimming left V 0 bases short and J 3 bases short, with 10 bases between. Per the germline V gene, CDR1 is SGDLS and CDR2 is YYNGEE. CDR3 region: CASSVDVGINQPQHF. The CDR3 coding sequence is TGTGCCAGCAGCGTAGATGTAGGGATCAATCAGCCCCAGCATTTT. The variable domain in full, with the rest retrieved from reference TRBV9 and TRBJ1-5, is DSGVTQTPKHLITATGQRVTLRCSPRSGDLSVYWYQQSLDQGLQFLIQYYNGEERAKGNILERFSAQQFPDLHSELNLSSLELGDSALYFCASSVDVGINQPQHFGDGTRLSIL.